This T cell receptor beta chain appears in the sequencing data of a study of blood T cell repertoires in COVID-19. On the study more broadly: The cDNA or gDNA used as material had been derived from T cells, B-cell-depleted T cells, or PBMCs.

Original handling: Researchers report that nucleated cell counts were estimated from reference gene primer amplification. Sequencing used immunoSEQ multiplex PCR; TCRdb keeps in-frame clones, though not all of them. The D gene and trimming were derived from the DNA, and the V and J assignments and clone size from that table. The sample yields around 260,000 clones, around 86% seen once. Sequences were obtained from peripheral blood. The sequence was obtained from a man aged 40-49 years who had recovered from COVID-19.

CDR3: CASSQDPAAYYTDTQYF. CDR3 DNA sequence: TGTGCCAGCAGCCAAGATCCGGCGGCATACTACACAGATACGCAGTATTTT. The chain couples TRBV3-1 (or the pseudogene TRBV3-2) to TRBJ2-3; no definite D call. V was cut by 0 bases and J by 2 bases, with 15 bases left in between. The germline V gene encodes CDR1 LGHDT and CDR2 YNNKEL (reference sequence). This CDR3 spans 17 amino acids.